This T cell receptor (beta chain) was captured by sequencing in a study of blood T cell repertoires in COVID-19. Across the whole study: Whether acute or convalescent, the COVID-19 samples came from the United States, Italy and Spain. T cells, B-cell-depleted T cells, or PBMCs supplied cDNA or gDNA.

The CDR3 is 14 residues long. V shed 5 bases, J shed 6 bases, and the junction held 6 bases outside the gene matches. From germline, CDR1 is GTSNPN and CDR2 SVGIG (reference sequence). Participant-reported clinical history was the basis for cohort assignment. Only in-frame clones appear in the TCRdb table, and some are missing; sequencing was by immunoSEQ multiplex PCR. The sample lists hundreds of thousands of clones, just over 85% seen once, with about 4.1% in the top ten. The clonotype was recovered from a man between 25 and 39 years old who had recovered from COVID-19. The chain uses TRBV30 and TRBJ2-1; 11 bases match TRBD1. The sample taken for sequencing was PBMCs or T cells enriched from blood (not recorded which). The CDR3 region is CAWGTGTGGNEQFF. As DNA, the CDR3 is TGTGCCTGGGGTACCGGGACAGGGGGCAATGAGCAGTTCTTC.